Listed below are T cell receptor beta chains from one sample, sequenced in a study of CD8+ T cells in alopecia areata. TCRdb's table, derived via immunoSEQ multiplex PCR, lists solely in-frame clones and lacks some. The sample includes 110,000 or so clones, around two fifths of them seen just once. The sample taken for sequencing was CD4+ T cells sorted from blood. These receptors were collected from a human donor with alopecia areata. The CDR3 runs from the conserved cysteine through the conserved F or W. The D gene is left open where the match is weak. Clone size is not always given. Where it is, it says once, few, many or a class for expanded clones.

j_gene | abundance | d_gene | v_gene | CDR3nt | CDR3aa
TRBJ2-1 | few | NA | TRBV4-3 | TGCGCCAGCAGCCAAGGAGCTTACAATGAGCAGTTCTTC | CASSQGAYNEQFF
TRBJ2-5 | NA | TRBD1 | TRBV5-1 | TGCGCCAGCAGCTTGGAGAGGACAGGTTTGGAGACCCAGTACTTC | CASSLERTGLETQYF
TRBJ2-5 | few | NA | TRBV29-1 | TGCAGCGCCCAATCTCAATCGTTGACCCAGTACTTC | CSAQSQSLTQYF
TRBJ1-2 | NA | NA | TRBV15 | TGTGCCACCAGCAGAGATGGGCAGGGTAGTGGCTACACCTTC | CATSRDGQGSGYTF
TRBJ2-7 | few | NA | TRBV5-1 | TGCGCCAGCAGCTTGGTCGTCAGTCCCTACGAGCAGTACTTC | CASSLVVSPYEQYF
TRBJ2-3 | NA | TRBD2 | TRBV9 | TGTGCCAGCAGCGTAGGACCACTAGCGGTTTACACAGATACGCAGTATTTT | CASSVGPLAVYTDTQYF
TRBJ1-6 | NA | NA | TRBV5-1 | TGCGCCAGCAGGGTGAGGTCTGAGAATTCACCCCTCCACTTT | CASRVRSENSPLHF
TRBJ1-2 | few | NA | TRBV29-1 | TGCAGCGTTGATCAGGGAGACTATGGCTACACCTTC | CSVDQGDYGYTF
TRBJ2-3 | few | NA | TRBV20-1 | TGCAGTGCTAGATGGGGAGATACGCAGTATTTT | CSARWGDTQYF
TRBJ2-7 | few | NA | TRBV28 | TGTGCCAGCAGGGGCAGGAGCTCCTACGAGCAGTACTTC | CASRGRSSYEQYF
TRBJ2-2 | NA | TRBD2 | TRBV7-2 | TGTGCCAGCAGCCCCCGACTAGCGGGGGGGGGCAGGAACGGGGAGCTGTTTTTT | CASSPRLAGGGRNGELFF
TRBJ2-4 | NA | TRBD2 | TRBV4-1 | TGCGCCAGCAGCCGCGGACTAGCGGGGGCTCAATCCCACTTC | CASSRGLAGAQSHF
TRBJ2-6 | NA | NA | TRBV7-8 | TGTGCCAGCAGCTATATCGGGATGACTGGGGCCAACGTCCTGACTTTC | CASSYIGMTGANVLTF
TRBJ2-3 | NA | NA | TRBV29-1 | TGCAGCGTTGAAACCGGGGCCACAGATACGCAGTATTTT | CSVETGATDTQYF
TRBJ2-1 | few | NA | TRBV29-1 | TGCAGCGGTGCGGTAATGAGCTCCTACAATGAGCAGTTCTTC | CSGAVMSSYNEQFF
TRBJ1-5 | few | NA | TRBV29-1 | TGCAGCGTTGTGTTTAGCGGCAATCAGCCCCAGCATTTT | CSVVFSGNQPQHF
TRBJ2-7 | few | NA | TRBV13 | TGTGCCAGCAGCTTACGACGGTCCTACGAGCAGTACTTC | CASSLRRSYEQYF
TRBJ2-7 | once | NA | TRBV30 | TGTGCCTGGAGTGTCCCACGGACGGGATTTTACGAGCAGTACTTC | CAWSVPRTGFYEQYF
TRBJ2-7 | few | TRBD1 | TRBV5-4 | TGTGCCAGCAGCGGTGACAGGGGGGGTACCTACGAGCAGTACTTC | CASSGDRGGTYEQYF
TRBJ1-3 | few | NA | TRBV29-1 | TGCAGCGTTGCCCCAGGGGACGGAAACACCATATATTTT | CSVAPGDGNTIYF
TRBJ1-2 | NA | TRBD1 | TRBV29-1 | TGCAGCGTTGTGGGCCCGGGACAGGGTTACGGCTACACCTTC | CSVVGPGQGYGYTF
TRBJ2-1 | NA | NA | TRBV5-6 | TGTGCCAGCAGCTTGGCGCAGACATCCCTCTCCTACAATGAGCAGTTCTTC | CASSLAQTSLSYNEQFF
TRBJ2-7 | NA | TRBD2 | TRBV18 | TGTGCCAGCTCACCTAGCGGGCCCTACGAGCAGTACTTC | CASSPSGPYEQYF
TRBJ1-2 | NA | NA | TRBV4-3 | TGCGCCAGCAGCCAAGATTTAGGGGCTAGCTATGGCTACACCTTC | CASSQDLGASYGYTF
TRBJ2-2 | NA | TRBD2 | TRBV5-1 | TGCGCCAGCAGCTTAACTAGCGGGAGGATCGTCACCGGGGAGCTGTTTTTT | CASSLTSGRIVTGELFF
TRBJ2-7 | NA | TRBD2 | TRBV4-3 | TGCGCCAGCAGCCAAGTATCGGGAGGGGGGTACGAGCAGTACTTC | CASSQVSGGGYEQYF
TRBJ1-2 | NA | NA | TRBV6-6 | TGTGCCAGCAGTGACAACAGGGTCGGCTACACCTTC | CASSDNRVGYTF
TRBJ1-1 | NA | NA | TRBV5-1 | TGCGCCAGCAGCCCCCGGGAGGGGGAGGGCACTGAAGCTTTCTTT | CASSPREGEGTEAFF
TRBJ2-5 | NA | NA | TRBV28 | TGTGCCAGCTGTGGACCGGCGAGAGAGACCCAGTACTTC | CASCGPARETQYF
TRBJ2-7 | NA | NA | TRBV5-1 | TGCGCCAGCAGCTTGGATACCCTTACCTACGAGCAGTACTTC | CASSLDTLTYEQYF
TRBJ1-1 | NA | NA | TRBV29-1 | TGCAGCGTTGATGTACAGGGGAACACTGAAGCTTTCTTT | CSVDVQGNTEAFF
TRBJ1-4 | NA | NA | TRBV7-2 | TGTGCCAGCAGCTCCTCAGGACCCTCCAATGAAAAACTGTTTTTT | CASSSSGPSNEKLFF
TRBJ2-1 | NA | NA | TRBV29-1 | TGCAGCGTTAGGGTCCATGAGCAGTTCTTC | CSVRVHEQFF
TRBJ1-2 | many | NA | TRBV18 | TGTGCCAGCTCCACGGACGAGACTAACTATGGCTACACCTTC | CASSTDETNYGYTF
TRBJ2-1 | NA | NA | TRBV28 | TGTGCCAGCAGTTTAATCGTTAGAAATGAGCAGTTCTTC | CASSLIVRNEQFF
TRBJ2-5 | few | TRBD2 | TRBV7-2 | TGTGCCAGCAGCTTAGAGACTAGCGAAGAGACCCAGTACTTC | CASSLETSEETQYF
TRBJ2-6 | few | TRBD1 | TRBV18 | TGTGCCAGCTACACAGGGGCCTGGGGCGCCAACGTCCTGACTTTC | CASYTGAWGANVLTF
TRBJ1-5 | NA | TRBD1 | TRBV27 | TGTGCCAGCAGTTTAAGGGGGTGGGGGACAGATAATCAGCCCCAGCATTTT | CASSLRGWGTDNQPQHF
TRBJ2-7 | few | NA | TRBV29-1 | TGCAGCGTGGGGACGGACAGCTTGGAGCAGTACTTC | CSVGTDSLEQYF
TRBJ2-4 | NA | NA | TRBV5-1 | TGCGCCAGCAGCTCGGGACAGCCCGGGAGAAACATTCAGTACTTC | CASSSGQPGRNIQYF
TRBJ2-7 | NA | NA | TRBV30 | TGTGCCTGGAGTCGGACTGGCTACGAGCAGTACTTC | CAWSRTGYEQYF
TRBJ1-2 | NA | NA | TRBV5-1 | TGCGCCAGCAGCCCTTGGGGACTAACTTATGGCTACACCTTC | CASSPWGLTYGYTF
TRBJ1-6 | few | TRBD1 | TRBV4-3 | TGCGCCAGCAGCCAGGCCGGGACAGGGGACGGACCCCTCCACTTT | CASSQAGTGDGPLHF
TRBJ1-2 | NA | TRBD1 | TRBV5-1 | TGCGCCAGCAGCTTGGAACAGGGGAACTATGGCTACACCTTC | CASSLEQGNYGYTF
TRBJ1-1 | NA | NA | TRBV5-8 | TGTGCCAGCAGCCTGCAGGGACGCGAAGCTTTCTTT | CASSLQGREAFF
TRBJ2-7 | NA | NA | TRBV29-1 | TGCAGCGTTGAAACAGGCCTCTCCTACGAGCAGTACTTC | CSVETGLSYEQYF
TRBJ1-4 | NA | NA | TRBV6-5 | TGTGCCAGCAGTTACTCGGTCAGGAGTAATGAAAAACTGTTTTTT | CASSYSVRSNEKLFF